Below are 4 T cell receptor beta chains sequenced from a single sample in a study of OX40 agonist ivuxolimab in advanced cancers. Assay used: immunoSEQ multiplex PCR; TCRdb lists only in-frame clones, some missing. The sample shows 90,000 to 100,000 clones, over 75% of them seen only once. Here the sequenced sample was CD4+ or CD8+ T cells sorted from blood, taken in a trial of the OX40 agonist ivuxolimab. These receptors were collected from an adult with an advanced solid tumor such as melanoma, head and neck, liver or kidney cancer.

On this clone: The junction and the germline gene differ at one end; a read error may be behind it. The chain uses TRBV7-3 and TRBJ2-7; no clear D. CDR1 SGHTA and CDR2 FQGTGA come from the germline V gene. The CDR3 runs 10 residues. Here the CDR3 DNA reads TGTGCCAGCATTCAGCAATTAATGGGCTTC. Translated, it gives CASIQQLMGF.

The chain has TRBV13 and TRBJ2-7, with D unresolved. This CDR3 contains 14 residues. Per the germline V gene, CDR1 is PRHDT and CDR2 is FYEKMQ (reference sequence). V dropped 0 bases and J dropped 3 bases, with 9 bases sitting between them. CDR3 protein: CASSLGSTGYEQYF. The CDR3 coding sequence is TGTGCCAGCAGCTTAGGCTCCACGGGCTACGAGCAGTACTTC.

The chain links TRBV2 to TRBJ2-7; TRBD2 might be the D (5 bases). The CDR3 is made up of 16 amino acids. Germline values: CDR1 SNHLY, CDR2 FYNNEI. Trimming stripped 6 bases from V and 4 bases from J, with 22 bases between. CDR3 amino acids: CASRDHGIALGYEQYF. Here the CDR3 DNA reads TGTGCCAGCAGAGATCACGGGATTGCTCTGGGATACGAGCAGTACTTC. The variable domain in full, with the rest retrieved from reference TRBV2 and TRBJ2-7, is EPEVTQTPSHQVTQMGQEVILRCVPISNHLYFYWYRQILGQKVEFLVSFYNNEISEKSEIFDDQFSVERPDGSNFTLKIRSTKLEDSAMYFCASRDHGIALGYEQYFGPGTRLTVT.

This clone was recorded once. The V call is TRBV7-9, the J call TRBJ2-5; D not resolved. Germline V gene sequence: CDR1 SEHNR, CDR2 FQNEAQ (reference sequence). V gave up 8 bases and J gave up 7 bases, with 11 bases separating them. The CDR3 is 11 amino acids. DNA of the CDR3: TGTGCCAGCTCCGACGTGGGGACCCAGTACTTC. Translation: CASSDVGTQYF.